The 7 T cell receptor beta chains below come from one sample, sequenced in a study of blood T cells in healthy people across ages. The second PCR ran about 6 to 11 cycles with a sample-barcoded 5' primer and J-beta primers. Each CDR3 protein is one row after TCRdb ran MiXCR on the 5' RACE reads. The table lists 1.5 million to 2 million distinct CDR3 sequences, about 50% of them singletons. The sequencing sample was made of blood. These TCRs come from a woman aged 40 to 50 in good health.

This rearrangement joins TRBV2 to TRBJ2-1; TRBD2 might be the D (5 bases). The CDR3 extends over 11 amino acids. The V gene's germline CDR1 is SNHLY and CDR2 FYNNEI. With 7 bases removed from V and 8 bases from J, the gap between germline ends came to 9 bases. This CDR3 is CASTMEDEQFF. DNA of the CDR3: TGTGCCAGCACGATGGAGGATGAGCAGTTCTTC.

This clonotype was seen only a few times. The rearrangement links TRBV12-3 or TRBV12-4 to TRBJ1-4; TRBD1 is a possible D gene (6 bases). V was shortened by 7 bases and J by 4 bases, with 16 bases between the two germline ends. The CDR3 covers 15 residues. The CDR3 nucleotides read TGTGCCAGCACCGCCTCACAGGGACTTAATGAAAAACTGTTTTTT. Translated: CASTASQGLNEKLFF.

There are a few counts of this clonotype. The chain carries TRBV27 and TRBJ1-2; TRBD1 matches 7 bases. The germline V gene encodes CDR1 MNHEY and CDR2 SMNVEV (reference sequence). The CDR3 is 13 amino acids. Trimming cost V 6 bases and J 6 bases; bases outside gene matches: 7. CDR3 protein: CASRRQGGDGYTF. The CDR3 nucleotides read TGTGCCAGCAGAAGACAGGGTGGGGATGGCTACACCTTC.

This clonotype was seen a handful of times. This rearrangement joins TRBV29-1 to TRBJ1-2; D is undetermined. The length of the CDR3 is 13 residues. Germline CDR1 and CDR2: SQVTM and ANQGSEA. Trimming shortened V by 4 bases and J by 6 bases, and 15 bases separated the two germline ends. The CDR3 DNA is TGCAGCGTTGTTGGCAGCGGAAAAAATGGCTACACCTTC. Translation gives CSVVGSGKNGYTF.

The chain recombines TRBV27 with TRBJ2-7; no clear D gene. The length of the CDR3 is 13 residues. Germline V lookup: CDR1 MNHEY, CDR2 SMNVEV (reference sequence). The V end lost 5 bases, the J end lost 1 base, and 9 bases lay between the germline ends. CDR3 in DNA: TGTGCCAGCAGTAGAAGCCTATCCTACGAGCAGTACTTC. Translation: CASSRSLSYEQYF.

This clonotype was picked up many times. A much larger clone sits a single nucleotide away, making a read error possible. V usage is TRBV4-3 and J usage is TRBJ2-5; 10 positions match TRBD2. The CDR3 runs 15 residues. Germline-derived CDR1 and CDR2 are LGHNA and YSLEER. The V gene end was trimmed by 4 bases and the J gene end by 11 bases; junction bases not matched to a gene: 13. The CDR3: CASSPGTSDYNEQYF. The CDR3, as DNA: TGCGCCAGCAGCCCCGGGACTAGCGATTACAATGAGCAGTACTTC.

The chain has TRBV7-9 and TRBJ2-5; 9 bases map to TRBD1. V trimming: 6 bases; J trimming: 3 bases; junction bases outside the gene matches: 5. Germline-derived CDR1 and CDR2 are SEHNR and FQNEAQ (reference sequence). The CDR3 covers 14 residues. The CDR3 here is CASRLTGGEETQYF. The CDR3 DNA is TGTGCCAGCAGATTGACAGGGGGGGAAGAGACCCAGTACTTC.